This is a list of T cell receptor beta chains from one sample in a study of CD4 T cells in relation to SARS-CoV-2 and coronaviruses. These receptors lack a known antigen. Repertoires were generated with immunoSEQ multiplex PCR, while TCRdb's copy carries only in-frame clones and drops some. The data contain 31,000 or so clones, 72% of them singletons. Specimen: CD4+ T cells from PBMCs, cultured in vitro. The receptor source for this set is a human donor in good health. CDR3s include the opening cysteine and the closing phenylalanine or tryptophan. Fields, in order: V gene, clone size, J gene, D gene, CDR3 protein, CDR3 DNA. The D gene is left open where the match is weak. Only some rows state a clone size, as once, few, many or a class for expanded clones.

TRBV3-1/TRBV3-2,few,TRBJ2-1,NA,CASSPYFSYNEQFF,TGTGCCAGCAGCCCCTATTTCTCCTACAATGAGCAGTTCTTC
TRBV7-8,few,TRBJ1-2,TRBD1,CASSPSGTGVSGYTF,TGTGCCAGCAGCCCCTCCGGGACAGGGGTGTCTGGCTACACCTTC
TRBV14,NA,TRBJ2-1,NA,CASSRKWNEQFF,TGTGCCAGCAGCCGAAAATGGAATGAGCAGTTCTTC
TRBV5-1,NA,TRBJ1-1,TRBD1,CASSLFGQGDTEAFF,TGCGCCAGCAGCTTGTTTGGACAGGGGGACACTGAAGCTTTCTTT
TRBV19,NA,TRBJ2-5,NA,CASSTGGSQETQYF,TGTGCCAGTAGTACAGGGGGGAGTCAAGAGACCCAGTACTTC
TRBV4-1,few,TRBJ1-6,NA,CASSQGPQDTNNSPLHF,TGCGCCAGCAGCCAAGGGCCCCAAGACACGAACAATTCACCCCTCCACTTT
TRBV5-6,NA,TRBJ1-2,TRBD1,CASSLRQGARGYTF,TGTGCCAGCAGCTTGAGGCAGGGGGCTCGCGGCTACACCTTC
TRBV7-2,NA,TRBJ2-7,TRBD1,CASSLWDRGEQYF,TGTGCCAGCAGCTTATGGGACAGGGGCGAGCAGTACTTC
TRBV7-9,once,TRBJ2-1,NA,CASSYWRGYNEQFF,TGTGCCAGCAGCTATTGGAGGGGTTACAATGAGCAGTTCTTC
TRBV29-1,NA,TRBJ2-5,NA,CSVGLVQETQYF,TGCAGCGTCGGCCTAGTCCAAGAGACCCAGTACTTC
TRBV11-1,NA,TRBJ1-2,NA,CASSRWTSGYTF,TGTGCCAGCAGCAGATGGACTTCTGGCTACACCTTC
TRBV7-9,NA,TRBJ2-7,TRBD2,CASSLTSGRWEQYF,TGTGCCAGCAGCTTAACTAGCGGGAGGTGGGAGCAGTACTTC
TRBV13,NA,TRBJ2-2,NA,CASSLGSPGELFF,TGTGCCAGCAGCCTGGGGTCCCCCGGGGAGCTGTTTTTT
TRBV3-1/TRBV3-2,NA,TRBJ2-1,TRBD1,CASSQSDRGQYNEQFF,TGTGCCAGCAGCCAATCGGACAGGGGGCAGTACAATGAGCAGTTCTTC
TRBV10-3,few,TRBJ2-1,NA,CAISQTSNEQFF,TGTGCCATCAGTCAAACAAGCAATGAGCAGTTCTTC
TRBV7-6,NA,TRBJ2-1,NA,CASSLADEQFF,TGTGCCAGCAGCTTAGCAGATGAGCAGTTCTTC